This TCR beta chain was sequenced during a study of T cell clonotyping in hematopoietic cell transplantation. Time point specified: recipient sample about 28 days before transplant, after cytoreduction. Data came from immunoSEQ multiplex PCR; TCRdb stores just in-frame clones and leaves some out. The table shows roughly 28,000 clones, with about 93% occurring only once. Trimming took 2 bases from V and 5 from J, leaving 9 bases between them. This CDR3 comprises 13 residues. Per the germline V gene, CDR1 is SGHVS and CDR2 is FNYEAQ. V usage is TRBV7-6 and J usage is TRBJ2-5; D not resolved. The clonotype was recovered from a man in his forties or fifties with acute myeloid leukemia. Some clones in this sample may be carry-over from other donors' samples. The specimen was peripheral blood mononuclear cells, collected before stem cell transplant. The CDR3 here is CASSLRTAETQYF. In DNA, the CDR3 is TGTGCCAGCAGCTTACGTACAGCGGAGACCCAGTACTTC.